The rows below give T cell receptor beta chains drawn from one sample of a study of T cell responses to AZD1222 COVID-19 vaccine. Measured with immunoSEQ multiplex PCR; TCRdb has only the in-frame clones, and not every one. The sample comprises more than 85,000 clones, about 90% of which are singletons, and about 7.5% rests with the top ten. The sequenced sample was peripheral blood, obtained on day 0 of AZD1222 vaccination. The origin of the receptors is an adult in good health. Each CDR3 is given with its conserved first and last residue. The order of the fields is J gene, V gene, CDR3 protein.

TRBJ1-2	TRBV2	CASPGVYGYTF
TRBJ1-6	TRBV4-1	CASSPRHARTGGYNSPLHF
TRBJ1-3	TRBV27	CASSGDSGPGNTIYF
TRBJ2-1	TRBV18	CASSPPEAYNEQFF
TRBJ2-1	TRBV7-3	CASSFSGLSYNEQFF
TRBJ2-3	TRBV28	CASRETSGRTDTQYF
TRBJ1-5	TRBV28	CASRWTEYSNQPQHF
TRBJ2-3	TRBV7-9	CASSRDRGQDTQYF
TRBJ1-1	TRBV2	CASGYGGAGNTEAFF
TRBJ1-5	TRBV19	CASKENGVSNQPQHF
TRBJ1-5	TRBV10-3	CAISEGFSPQHF
TRBJ2-1	TRBV4-1	CASSQERKASVEQFF
TRBJ2-1	TRBV3-1/TRBV3-2	CASRISGRYNEQFF
TRBJ1-5	TRBV10-1	CASSSGKPEPQHF
TRBJ2-7	TRBV19	CAQLLQPGLSQPPHEQYF
TRBJ2-1	TRBV7-9	CASSRPPTSTVEQFF